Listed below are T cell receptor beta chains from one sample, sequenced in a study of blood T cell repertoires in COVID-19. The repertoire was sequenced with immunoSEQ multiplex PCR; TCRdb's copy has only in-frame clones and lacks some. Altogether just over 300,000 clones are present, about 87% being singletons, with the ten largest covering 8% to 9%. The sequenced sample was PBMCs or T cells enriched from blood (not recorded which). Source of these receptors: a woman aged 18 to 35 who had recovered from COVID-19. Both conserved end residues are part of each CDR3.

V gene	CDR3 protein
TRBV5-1	CASSYGQGNSGNTIYF
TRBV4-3	CASSQEVFARTANTEAFF
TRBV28	CASNRGNSPLHF
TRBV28	CASTPLGSNEKLFF
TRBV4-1	CASSQEEGFWGPNNEQFF
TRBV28	CASSLGTGGENTIYF
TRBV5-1	CASSLTQAGNYGYTF
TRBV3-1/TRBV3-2	CASSLTADTEAFF
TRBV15	CATSRENLQSGLRDEQYF
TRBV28	CASSSLRLAGLYEQYF
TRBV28	CASLNGIGGVNYGYTF
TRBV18	CASSPSGRAANTEAFF
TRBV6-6	CASSYSEDTAPIYF
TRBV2	CASRINTPGETGELFF
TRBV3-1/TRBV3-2	CASSQVFSQGTEAFF
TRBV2	CASGGLVSYEQYF
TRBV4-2	CASSQDGGTGLATNYGYTF
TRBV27	CASSLGQGAVLSSYNEQFF
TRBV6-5	CASSLGQGSVYGYTF
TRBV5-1	CASSFAGQDYGYTF
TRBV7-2	CASSLVGEGEDNEQFF
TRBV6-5	CASSRTVPNNSPLHF
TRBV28	CASNQKRGVGTEAFF
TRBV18	CASSEGTGGNYGYTF
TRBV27	CASRQSNYGYTF
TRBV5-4	CASSSREGVFGNEQFF